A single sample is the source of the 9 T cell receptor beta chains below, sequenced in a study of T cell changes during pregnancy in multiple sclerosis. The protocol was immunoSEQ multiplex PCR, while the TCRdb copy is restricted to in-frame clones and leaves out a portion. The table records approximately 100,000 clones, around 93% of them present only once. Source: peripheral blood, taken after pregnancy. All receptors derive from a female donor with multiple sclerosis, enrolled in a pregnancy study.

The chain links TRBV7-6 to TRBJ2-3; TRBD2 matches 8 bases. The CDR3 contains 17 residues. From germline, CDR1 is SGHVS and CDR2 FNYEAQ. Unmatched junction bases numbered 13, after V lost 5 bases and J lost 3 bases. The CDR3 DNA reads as TGTGCCAGCAGCCCTGTGGGAGCGGGAGCTAGGACAGATACGCAGTATTTT. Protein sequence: CASSPVGAGARTDTQYF. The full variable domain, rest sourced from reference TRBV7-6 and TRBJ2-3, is GAGVSQSPRYKVTKRGQDVALRCDPISGHVSLYWYRQALGQGPEFLTYFNYEAQQDKSGLPNDRFSAERPEGSISTLTIQRTEQRDSAMYRCASSPVGAGARTDTQYFGPGTRLTVL.

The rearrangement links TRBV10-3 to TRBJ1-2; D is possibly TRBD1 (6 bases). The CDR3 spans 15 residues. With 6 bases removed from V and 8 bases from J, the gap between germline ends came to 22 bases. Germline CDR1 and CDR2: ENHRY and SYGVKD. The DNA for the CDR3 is TGTGCCATCAGACCCGGTGGGGACAAGCTCTTAGGCTACACCTTC. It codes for CAIRPGGDKLLGYTF.

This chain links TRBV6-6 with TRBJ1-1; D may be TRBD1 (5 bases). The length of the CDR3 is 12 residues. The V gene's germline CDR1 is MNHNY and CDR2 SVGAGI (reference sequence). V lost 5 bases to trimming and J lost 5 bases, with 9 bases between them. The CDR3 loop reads CASSTGGTEAFF. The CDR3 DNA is TGTGCCAGCAGTACCGGGGGAACTGAAGCTTTCTTT.

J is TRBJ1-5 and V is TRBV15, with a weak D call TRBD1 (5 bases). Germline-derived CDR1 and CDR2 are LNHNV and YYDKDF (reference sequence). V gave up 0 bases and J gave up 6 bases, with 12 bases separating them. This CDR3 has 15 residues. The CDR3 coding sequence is TGTGCCACCAGCAGAGATCCCAGGGTTGGTCAGCCCCAGCATTTT. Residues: CATSRDPRVGQPQHF.

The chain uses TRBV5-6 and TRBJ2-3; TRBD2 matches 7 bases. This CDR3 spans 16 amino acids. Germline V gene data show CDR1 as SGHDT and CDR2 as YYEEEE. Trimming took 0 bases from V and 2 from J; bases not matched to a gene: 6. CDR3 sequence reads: CASSLVLAGTTDTQYF. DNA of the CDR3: TGTGCCAGCAGCTTGGTTTTAGCGGGCACCACAGATACGCAGTATTTT.

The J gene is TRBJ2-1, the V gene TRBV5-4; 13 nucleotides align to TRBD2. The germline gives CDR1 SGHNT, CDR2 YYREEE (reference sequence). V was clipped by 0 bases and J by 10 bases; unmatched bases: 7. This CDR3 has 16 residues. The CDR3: CASSLAGLAGKREQFF. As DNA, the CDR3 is TGTGCCAGCAGCTTGGCGGGACTAGCGGGAAAGAGGGAGCAGTTCTTC.

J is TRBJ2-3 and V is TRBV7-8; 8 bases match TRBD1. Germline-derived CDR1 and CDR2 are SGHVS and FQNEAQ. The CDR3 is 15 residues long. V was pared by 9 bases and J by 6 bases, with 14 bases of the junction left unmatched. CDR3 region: CASDRGPGRGDTQYF. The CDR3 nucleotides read TGTGCCAGTGACAGGGGACCGGGAAGGGGTGATACGCAGTATTTT.

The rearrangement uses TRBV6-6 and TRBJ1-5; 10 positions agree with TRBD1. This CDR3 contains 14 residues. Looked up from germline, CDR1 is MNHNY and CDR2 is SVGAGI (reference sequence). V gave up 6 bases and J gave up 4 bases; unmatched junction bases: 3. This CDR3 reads CASRGTGENQPQHF. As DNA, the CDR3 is TGTGCCAGCAGGGGGACAGGGGAAAATCAGCCCCAGCATTTT.

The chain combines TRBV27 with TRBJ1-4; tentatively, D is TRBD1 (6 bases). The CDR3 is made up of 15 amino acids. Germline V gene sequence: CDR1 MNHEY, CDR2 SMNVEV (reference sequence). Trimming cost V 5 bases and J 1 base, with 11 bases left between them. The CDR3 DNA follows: TGTGCCAGCAGTCTAACAGGGAGAACTAATGAAAAACTGTTTTTT. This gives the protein CASSLTGRTNEKLFF. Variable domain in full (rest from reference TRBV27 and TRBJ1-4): EAQVTQNPRYLITVTGKKLTVTCSQNMNHEYMSWYRQDPGLGLRQIYYSMNVEVTDKGDVPEGYKVSRKEKRNFPLILESPSPNQTSLYFCASSLTGRTNEKLFFGSGTQLSVL.